The TCR beta chain under discussion was sequenced for a study of human T cells and chemical hapten exposure. Study-level background: Per-sample TCR yield variation was attributed mainly to small pooled library volume differences. Study observations and caveats: Unchanged with DPC sensitization were TCRs above 1 in 1000 frequency.

Each CDR3 protein is one row after TCRdb ran MiXCR on the RACE reads. The table has 75,000 to 80,000 distinct CDR3 sequences, around 9.4% seen once. This clonotype was counted many times. Its specificity is not known. This sample's time point: healthy volunteer bleed at 6 weeks. Total RNA extraction was carried out from unfractionated whole blood. CDR1 is MNHNS and CDR2 is SASEGT in the germline V gene. With 7 bases removed from V and 0 bases from J, the gap between germline ends came to 12 bases. The CDR3 totals 14 residues. V and J are TRBV6-1 and TRBJ1-1; no definite D call. The sequencing sample was made of whole blood. The sequence was collected from a female donor in good health. Some clones in this sample may be carry-over from other donors' samples. CDR3 bases: TGTGCCAGCACGCTAACGTCTATGAACACTGAAGCTTTCTTT. Its translation: CASTLTSMNTEAFF.